Listed here are 14 T cell receptor beta chains from one sample, sequenced in a study of Graves' ophthalmopathy and Graves' hyperthyroidism. Amplification of TCR beta CDR3 regions used RNA transcripts. An opening RT-PCR round employed HTBI primers and preceded a second-round multiplex PCR. MiXCR was run by TCRdb on the multiplex PCR reads, yielding one entry per CDR3 protein. This table holds almost 750,000 distinct CDR3 sequences, approximately 40% found once. Input material: peripheral blood. The origin of the receptors is an adult man with Graves' ophthalmopathy.

DNA of the CDR3: TGTGCCAGCAGTCCCGGGGTGATGGACCAAGAGACCCAGTACTTC. Its translation: CASSPGVMDQETQYF. The gene calls are TRBV12-3 or TRBV12-4 and TRBJ2-5, with TRBD2 as a possible D gene (5 bases). The CDR3 length is 15 residues. V lost 5 bases and J 0 bases, leaving 13 bases between the germline ends.

The chain recombines TRBV9 with TRBJ1-2; D may be TRBD1 (5 bases). The CDR3 is 16 residues long. The ends were cut back, 5 bases at V and 2 bases at J, with 19 bases in the middle. Germline values: CDR1 SGDLS, CDR2 YYNGEE. CDR3 loop: CASSYSSGYGNYGYTF. CDR3 sequence (DNA): TGTGCCAGCAGTTACTCGTCAGGGTACGGGAACTATGGCTACACCTTC.

About this clonotype itself: The junction shows a germline mismatch at one end, possibly a read error. This chain connects TRBV24-1 to TRBJ2-5; 7 bases are shared with TRBD1. This CDR3 comprises 17 residues. Germline-derived CDR1 and CDR2 are KGHDR and SFDVKD. The CDR3 sequence is CASSYGLSAGGSETQYF. In DNA form, the CDR3 reads TGTGCCAGCAGTTACGGATTATCCGCAGGGGGTAGTGAGACCCAGTACTTC.

A single count supports this clonotype. This rearrangement joins TRBV25-1 to TRBJ2-7; D call uncertain. The CDR3 extends over 14 amino acids. Germline CDR1 and CDR2: MGHDK and SYGVNS. V lost 8 bases and J 3 bases, leaving 17 bases between the germline ends. In DNA form, the CDR3 reads TGTGCCAGCTCACCCACGTGGGCAGACTACGAGCAGTACTTC. Its translation: CASSPTWADYEQYF.

There are a few counts of this clonotype. The CDR3 DNA reads TGCAGTGCTACGGACAGCCTGAATTCACCCCTCCACTTT. Residues: CSATDSLNSPLHF. The V gene is TRBV20-1, the J gene TRBJ1-6, with TRBD1 as a possible D gene (6 bases). This CDR3 has 13 amino acids. V lost 4 bases and J lost 7, with 11 bases in between. Per germline, CDR1 DFQATT and CDR2 SNEGSKA (reference sequence).

The rearrangement uses TRBV10-3 and TRBJ1-4, with D perhaps matching TRBD1 (5 bases). V lost 6 bases, J lost 5 bases, and 16 bases lay in between. CDR3 size: 15 residues. Germline assignment: CDR1 ENHRY and CDR2 SYGVKD. Here the CDR3 reads CAISSLGAGNEKLFF. The CDR3 bases are TGTGCCATCAGCTCACTCGGGGCAGGGAATGAAAAACTGTTTTTT.

This clonotype came up many times. CDR3 nucleotides: TGTGCCAGTAGCGATCCGGGACAGGGGATTTTTGGCTACACCTTC. Its protein is CASSDPGQGIFGYTF. The V and J genes are TRBV19 and TRBJ1-2; 10 bases are a match to TRBD1. CDR3 size: 15 residues. The V gene's germline CDR1 is LNHDA and CDR2 SQIVND (reference sequence). V shed 6 bases, J shed 7 bases, and the junction held 11 bases outside the gene matches.

This clonotype was observed many times. CDR3 sequence reads: CASRQNTGELFF. CDR3 DNA: TGTGCCAGCAGGCAGAACACCGGGGAGCTGTTTTTT. V usage is TRBV9 and J usage is TRBJ2-2, with D uncertain. This CDR3 has 12 amino acids. Per germline, CDR1 SGDLS and CDR2 YYNGEE. V lost 5 bases, J lost 1 base, and 3 bases lay in between.

This clonotype came up many times. The CDR3 loop is CSVASWGGETQYF. CDR3 nucleotide sequence: TGCAGCGTTGCATCATGGGGAGGAGAGACCCAGTACTTC. The chain uses TRBV29-1 and TRBJ2-5; the D gene is possibly TRBD2 (6 bases). The germline gives CDR1 SQVTM, CDR2 ANQGSEA. The CDR3 runs 13 residues. V was cut by 4 bases and J by 4 bases, with 13 bases left in between.

This clonotype was seen many times. The V and J genes are TRBV29-1 and TRBJ1-2, with D possibly TRBD1 on 6 matching bases. Trimming cost V 6 bases and J 6 bases, with 11 bases left between them. The germline V gene encodes CDR1 SQVTM and CDR2 ANQGSEA. The length of the CDR3 is 11 residues. The CDR3 loop is CSVQGGDGYTF. The DNA for the CDR3 is TGCAGCGTCCAAGGGGGAGATGGCTACACCTTC.

The chain combines TRBV20-1 with TRBJ1-2, with 7 bases fitting TRBD1. J gave up 8 bases and V 3 bases, and 9 bases lay outside the gene matches. CDR1 is DFQATT and CDR2 is SNEGSKA in the germline V gene (reference sequence). CDR3 length equals 13 residues. The CDR3 here is CSASRQGLRGYTF. The CDR3, as DNA: TGCAGTGCTAGCCGACAGGGCTTACGAGGCTACACCTTC.

This clonotype occurred many times. This chain connects TRBV24-1 to TRBJ2-7; D is uncertain. The CDR3 length is 15 residues. Germline-derived CDR1 and CDR2 are KGHDR and SFDVKD. Deletions cut 4 bases from V and 10 bases from J, with 22 bases between. This CDR3 is CATSDPKEVPFEQYF. The CDR3 DNA sequence: TGTGCCACCAGTGACCCGAAAGAGGTTCCCTTCGAACAGTACTTC.

V usage is TRBV29-1 and J usage is TRBJ2-3; TRBD1 agrees at 11 bases. Germline CDR1 SQVTM, CDR2 ANQGSEA. With 6 bases clipped from V and 6 bases from J, the junction kept 5 bases outside the gene matches. The CDR3 sequence is 13 residues long. This chain's CDR3 is CSVGQGAEDTQYF. The CDR3 nucleotides read TGCAGCGTAGGACAGGGGGCAGAGGATACGCAGTATTTT.

This clonotype turned up a few times. V and J are TRBV11-2 and TRBJ2-5; either TRBD1 or TRBD2 may fit D (5 bases each). V was clipped by 3 bases and J by 1 base, with 18 bases between them. The germline V gene encodes CDR1 SGHAT and CDR2 FQNNGV. The CDR3 has 17 residues. The CDR3 loop reads CASSFGAINGAQETQYF. The DNA of the CDR3 is TGTGCCAGCAGCTTCGGAGCGATCAACGGGGCCCAAGAGACCCAGTACTTC.